This TCR beta chain was recorded in a study of Ad26.COV2.S vaccination and SARS-CoV-2 variants (TCRdb year 2021). Notes on the research overall: Vaccine-arm donors came from COV1001, a multicentre, randomized, double-blind, placebo-controlled phase I-IIa trial of Ad26.COV2.S in healthy adults. Investigators did not know the trial group allocation while performing experiments and assessing outcomes. TCRbeta repertoire sequencing was used to assess the specificity and breadth of SARS-CoV-2-reactive T cell receptors after Ad26.COV2.S vaccination. The TCR-sequenced set comprised around 32 samples: approximately 19 Ad26.COV2.S vaccine recipients, 5 placebo recipients and 8 SARS-CoV-2 convalescent individuals. Dosing of Ad26.COV2.S was intramuscular, at either 5x10^10 or 1x10^11 viral particles, delivered as one shot or as two shots spaced 56 days apart. Trial participants were randomized into five groups of five, in which low-dose or high-dose Ad26.COV2.S was given once or twice, or placebo was given on both occasions.

V has 0 bases trimmed and J has 8 bases trimmed; junction bases matching no gene number 11. There are 16 amino acids in the CDR3, from cysteine to phenylalanine inclusive. The retained sequence is limited to the CDR3, 48 bases, with the frame set at the first base. The CDR1 and CDR2 encoded by the germline V gene (reference sequence) are LNHNV and YYDKDF. For this clone: Its antigen is still unknown. Per-nucleotide qualities are absent, and no much larger clonotype sits a single base away.

The treatment or condition label on this specimen signifies: some 20 received Ad26.COV2.S at low or high dose, single or two shots; 5 received placebo; per-sample allocation not given. For vaccine and placebo recipients, repertoires were sequenced using samples collected on day 63 after the first injection. In Cohort 1b, 25 adults aged 18-55 years were enrolled at a single site in Boston, USA, between 29 July and 7 August 2020. Ad26.COV2.S consisted of a replication-incompetent adenovirus type 26 vector by which a prefusion-stabilized SARS-CoV-2 spike protein from the original Wuhan strain was expressed. TCRbeta CDR3 regions were sequenced with the immunoSEQ Assay. After extraction, genomic DNA underwent amplification by bias-controlled multiplex PCR, followed by high-throughput sequencing. Processing in the source paper ran as follows. To quantify the absolute abundance of every unique TCRbeta CDR3 region, sequences were collapsed and filtered. Usable DNA was measured by amplifying reference genes present in all nucleated cells, and TCRbeta template counts were normalized to that usable DNA to estimate T cell fraction. Repertoire TCRs were annotated as SARS-CoV-2-specific when V gene, CDR3 amino acid sequence and J gene were exactly matched to a known reactive TCR set. The reference SARS-CoV-2 TCR set came from MIRA and was filtered for enrichment in COVID-19-positive ImmuneCODE repertoires, removing public or cross-reactive TCRs. Using the MIRA antigens, annotated TCRs were further analysed by specific ORF or by position within an ORF. Breadth was defined as the number of annotated unique rearrangements divided by the total number of unique productive rearrangements, and depth was defined as the summed frequency of the annotated unique rearrangements. Two-sided Wilcoxon rank-sum tests were used to compare TCR breadth between groups. TCRdb's version of the immuneACCESS table is confined to in-frame rearrangements and falls short of the full clone set. An unresolved V gene accounts for under half of the shortfall where checked; the remainder is of unknown origin. V, J and clone size reflect that table, while D and trimming were determined from the DNA. The sample has about 350,000 clones on record, about 89% of them singletons. The ten largest clones take up just under 5% of the sample.

General conclusions and limits of the study: Vaccine and placebo recipients had similar non-spike TCR breadth, a finding consistent with the vaccine containing only spike. The authors noted that total T cell responses may have been underestimated by the TCR breadth and depth analyses. After vaccination, substantial breadth of spike-specific CD8+ and CD4+ T cell responses was reported. Comparing responses between vaccine doses or regimens was not something the study was powered to do. Higher spike-specific TCR breadth was observed in Ad26.COV2.S recipients than in placebo recipients (P = 0.0014).

Recombination connected TRBV15 to TRBJ1-2; 8 central nucleotides agree with TRBD1. The receptor was derived from a person between 18 and 65 years old who received the Ad26.COV2.S COVID-19 vaccine or a placebo. This sample comprised peripheral blood, obtained in a trial of Ad26.COV2.S vaccine versus placebo. In nucleotides, the sequence is TGTGCCACCAGCAGAGATTCTGCAGGGGGCGGTGAGGGCTACACCTTC. Its product reads: CATSRDSAGGGEGYTF.